This record covers a single T cell receptor (beta chain). As yet, its antigen is unknown. These data are taken from a study of OX40 agonist ivuxolimab in advanced cancers. Background on the study: Allowance was made for prior anti-PD-1, anti-PD-L1 or anti-CTLA-4 therapy, and about 37% had some. Whole-study results and caveats: Normalized T-cell clonal expansion was also low in some nonresponders.

Using immunoSEQ multiplex PCR, the repertoire was profiled, and TCRdb retains in-frame clones only, with some absent. The data contain 65,000 to 95,000 clones, over 75% of them singletons. Trimming removed 3 bases from V and 4 bases from J, with 10 bases in between. The CDR3 is made up of 15 amino acids. The germline V gene encodes CDR1 SGHVS and CDR2 FNYEAQ. Patients were ineligible given autoimmune disease history or systemic immunosuppression. Sequenced here: CD4+ or CD8+ T cells sorted from blood, sampled in a trial of the OX40 agonist ivuxolimab. The TCR was taken from an adult with an advanced solid tumor such as melanoma, head and neck, liver or kidney cancer. The chain combines TRBV7-6 with TRBJ1-6, with no clear D. CDR3 protein: CASSFGVSYNSPLHF. CDR3 bases: TGTGCCAGCAGCTTTGGGGTCTCTTATAATTCACCCCTCCACTTT.